This TCR beta chain is drawn from a study of read filtering for tumor transcriptome and immune sequencing. Study information: The cohort had some 17 men and under 15 women aged about 40 to 90, mean about 70 years.

This clonotype occurred a few times. From about 400 ng of RNA, a library with molecular barcoded alpha/delta and beta/gamma adaptors was made. TCRdb recomputed calls from the reads with MiXCR, one row per CDR3 protein. The table lists 75,000 to 95,000 distinct CDR3 sequences, 20% to 25% of them singletons. The CDR3 extends over 13 amino acids. Germline V gene lookup returns CDR1 SQVTM and CDR2 ANQGSEA. Trimming stripped 0 bases from V and 1 base from J, with 6 bases between. The sequenced sample consisted of a population of CD138-negative cells sorted from bone marrow. The TCR comes from a donor aged 40 or over with multiple myeloma. V usage is TRBV29-1 and J usage is TRBJ1-1, with D hard to call. CDR3 protein: CSVEDRQNTEAFF. CDR3 coding DNA: TGCAGCGTTGAAGATCGGCAGAACACTGAAGCTTTCTTT.